This T cell receptor (beta chain) came from a study of response to subunit inactivated influenza vaccine. TCRdb re-called the RT-PCR reads with MiXCR, one entry per CDR3 protein. The sample consists of hundreds of thousands of distinct CDR3 sequences, 11% of them appearing once. This clonotype has ten or more counts. The V and J ends lost 7 bases and 1 base, in that order; junction bases with no gene match: 9. The length of the CDR3 is 17 residues. This same sample was also part of a study on T cells expressing NK-cell markers. As that study records: Making the TCR beta cDNA relied on 5'RACE template switching with UMIs. One of eight sequenced donors was HCMV-seronegative; the other seven were seropositive. One observes that, in several donors, these clonotypes were also the leading ones within the CD3+CD56-NKG2C+ fraction.

The V call is TRBV12-3 or TRBV12-4, the J call TRBJ2-1; TRBD2 matches 11 bases. The material sequenced was PBMCs from blood, taken on the day of vaccination. This receptor was identified in a man aged 50-59 years who received an inactivated influenza vaccine. The CDR3 loop is CASNEGTSGRSYNEQFF. Written as DNA, the CDR3 is TGTGCCAGCAACGAAGGCACTAGCGGGAGATCCTACAATGAGCAGTTCTTC.